A single sample is the source of the 8 T cell receptor beta chains below, sequenced in a study of blood T cell repertoires in COVID-19. Here immunoSEQ multiplex PCR was the method, and the copy in TCRdb shows in-frame clones only, minus some. The table records 450,000 to 500,000 clones, roughly 87% of them present only once. Sequencing input: PBMCs or T cells enriched from blood (not recorded which). The receptor source for this set is a young woman who had recovered from COVID-19.

The chain links TRBV4-2 to TRBJ2-3; 7 bases are shared with TRBD2. The CDR3 contains 14 residues. The germline V gene has CDR1 LGHNA and CDR2 YNFKEQ. The junction had 3 bases not matched to a gene; V was cut back by 4 bases and J by 2 bases. For the CDR3, the DNA is TGTGCCAGCAGCCTGGGGGGGACCACAGATACGCAGTATTTT. This sequence encodes CASSLGGTTDTQYF.

The chain carries TRBV28 and TRBJ1-1; possible D gene TRBD1, 6 bases. Germline lookup yields CDR1 MDHEN and CDR2 SYDVKM. CDR3 length: 16 residues. V gave up 6 bases and J gave up 1 base, with 18 bases separating them. The DNA of the CDR3 is TGTGCCAGCAGCCCACCCTCAGGGGAGGGGAACACTGAAGCTTTCTTT. Amino acids: CASSPPSGEGNTEAFF. The whole variable domain, remainder taken from reference TRBV28 and TRBJ1-1, is DVKVTQSSRYLVKRTGEKVFLECVQDMDHENMFWYRQDPGLGLRLIYFSYDVKMKEKGDIPEGYSVSREKKERFSLILESASTNQTSMYLCASSPPSGEGNTEAFFGQGTRLTVV.

The chain uses TRBV2 and TRBJ2-7, with D maybe TRBD2 (5 bases). Germline assignment: CDR1 SNHLY and CDR2 FYNNEI. Trimming pared 7 bases from V and 12 bases from J, leaving 16 bases between. CDR3 length: 11 residues. In nucleotides, the CDR3 is TGTGCCAGCACCGGGGATTTGAATAGGTACTTC. As protein: CASTGDLNRYF.

The gene calls are TRBV2 and TRBJ1-2, with D unclear. This CDR3 contains 12 residues. Trimming took off 6 bases at V and 7 bases at J, with 12 bases between the two ends. The germline V gene encodes CDR1 SNHLY and CDR2 FYNNEI. DNA of the CDR3: TGTGCCAGCAGGTTAACGGAGACTGGCTACACCTTC. Amino acid sequence: CASRLTETGYTF.

The V gene is TRBV27, the J gene TRBJ1-2; D is ambiguous. V dropped 5 bases and J dropped 3 bases, with 13 bases sitting between them. Germline lookup yields CDR1 MNHEY and CDR2 SMNVEV (reference sequence). The CDR3 totals 14 residues. The CDR3 DNA sequence: TGTGCCAGCAGTCCCCTCGGGTCCTACTATGGCTACACCTTC. Translated, it gives CASSPLGSYYGYTF.

The rearrangement joins TRBV29-1 to TRBJ1-4, with D unclear. Trimming took off 7 bases at V and 4 bases at J, with 7 bases between the two ends. Germline values: CDR1 SQVTM, CDR2 ANQGSEA. CDR3 length: 11 residues. This CDR3 reads CSAELNEKLFF. The DNA for the CDR3 is TGCAGCGCGGAACTTAATGAAAAACTGTTTTTT.

The chain is built from TRBV24-1 and TRBJ2-2, with D perhaps TRBD1 (5 bases). Trimming removed 0 bases from V and 5 bases from J, with 12 bases in between. Germline V gene sequence: CDR1 KGHDR, CDR2 SFDVKD. This CDR3 is 16 amino acids long. The CDR3 loop reads CATSDLRQGRTGELFF. CDR3 DNA: TGTGCCACCAGTGATTTGCGTCAGGGTCGGACCGGGGAGCTGTTTTTT.

This sequence joins TRBV6-6 and TRBJ2-2; possible D gene TRBD1, 6 bases. The length of the CDR3 is 15 residues. Deletions cut 6 bases from V and 3 bases from J, with 14 bases between. The germline gives CDR1 MNHNY, CDR2 SVGAGI (reference sequence). CDR3 sequence reads: CASRPRGTDTGELFF. For the CDR3, the DNA is TGTGCCAGCAGGCCCAGGGGAACGGACACCGGGGAGCTGTTTTTT.